The 14 T cell receptor beta chains listed next were all sequenced from one sample in a study of tumor-infiltrating lymphocytes in primary liver carcinoma. A constant-region primer primed TCR beta cDNA synthesis from about 490 ng of total RNA. The TCR beta library was amplified through three nested multiplex PCR rounds in a modified ARM-PCR procedure. The first two PCR rounds used TRBV1-TRBV30 forward primers with a C-beta reverse primer, nine to eleven cycles each. TCRdb re-called the multiplex PCR reads with MiXCR, one entry per CDR3 protein. The sample includes approximately 210,000 distinct CDR3 sequences, less than 75% seen only once; the top ten take roughly 7%. The researchers obtained blood RNA from unsorted whole blood and also extracted germline DNA. The sample taken for sequencing was peripheral blood. These receptors were obtained from a woman aged 60 to 75 with primary liver carcinoma and hepatitis B virus infection.

This chain connects TRBV4-2 to TRBJ2-3, with TRBD1 as a possible D gene (6 bases). V lost 4 bases and J 4 bases, leaving 15 bases between the germline ends. This CDR3 is 15 amino acids long. Germline CDR1 is LGHNA and CDR2 is YNFKEQ. This CDR3 is CASSPVVEGADTQYF. Here the CDR3 DNA reads TGTGCCAGCAGCCCGGTAGTAGAGGGGGCAGATACGCAGTATTTT.

The chain links TRBV13 to TRBJ2-1; unclear D gene. Germline CDR1 and CDR2: PRHDT and FYEKMQ (reference sequence). CDR3 length: 11 amino acids. Trimming removed 2 bases at V and 6 bases at J, with 2 bases between. The CDR3 spells CASSLFNEQFF. CDR3 in DNA: TGTGCCAGCAGCTTATTCAATGAGCAGTTCTTC.

Note on this clonotype: A clone one base away is much larger, so this may be a read error. This chain joins TRBV12-3 or TRBV12-4 and TRBJ1-1; no firm D call. Trimming cost V 3 bases and J 0 bases, with 8 bases left between them. The CDR3 extends over 14 amino acids. The DNA of the CDR3 is TGTGCCAGCAGTTTTGGGTGTATGAACACTGAAGCTTTCTTT. Protein: CASSFGCMNTEAFF.

Notes on this clonotype: The junction shows a germline mismatch at one end, possibly a read error. The chain employs TRBV12-3 or TRBV12-4 and TRBJ2-7, with a possible D match to TRBD2 (5 bases). The CDR3 totals 14 residues. The CDR3, as DNA: TGTGCCATCAGTTTAAGAGGGAAGGGCTACGAGCAGTACTTC. It codes for CAISLRGKGYEQYF.

As concerns this clonotype: Because it lacks the conserved phenylalanine or tryptophan at the end, this CDR3 is likely a read error. No DNA is shown, since the ends of the CDR3 on it are uncertain; the CDR3 is the one TCRdb lists. This CDR3 is CSVVTGTGYGYTL. The genes are TRBV29-1 and TRBJ1-2; no DNA check was done on the table's D call, TRBD1. The CDR3 sequence runs 13 residues, both termini included. The germline V gene has CDR1 SQVTM and CDR2 ANQGSEA.

With respect to this clonotype: At one of its ends the junction is not consistent with the germline gene, which may arise from a read error. The CDR3 DNA sequence: TGTGCCAGCAACTTAGATCGAGGAGATACACGGTATTTT. It translates to CASNLDRGDTRYF. The chain couples TRBV11-2 to TRBJ2-3, with D uncertain. This CDR3 spans 13 amino acids. Germline CDR1 is SGHAT and CDR2 is FQNNGV.

V gene TRBV29-1 combines with J gene TRBJ2-4, with 7 bases matching TRBD2. Germline-derived CDR1 and CDR2 are SQVTM and ANQGSEA. The CDR3 is made up of 14 amino acids. Unmatched junction bases numbered 5, after V lost 6 bases and J lost 0 bases. CDR3 nucleotides: TGCAGCGTGAAGGGAGGGCTAGCCAAAAACATTCAGTACTTC. Translation: CSVKGGLAKNIQYF.

There are many counts of this clonotype. The chain joins TRBV28 to TRBJ1-5; 8 bases fit TRBD1. J was trimmed by 3 bases and V by 7 bases; bases with no gene match: 14. Germline V CDR1 and CDR2: MDHEN, SYDVKM. CDR3 size: 17 residues. The CDR3 reads CASISDREVSFNQPQHF. The CDR3 DNA sequence: TGTGCCAGCATCTCGGACAGGGAAGTCTCTTTCAATCAGCCCCAGCATTTT.

A remark on this clonotype: This could be a read error, since a much larger clone is one nucleotide away. The chain links TRBV11-2 to TRBJ2-3, with TRBD2 identical over 9 bases. CDR1 and CDR2 from the germline V gene are SGHAT and FQNNGV. CDR3 length equals 17 residues. The ends lost 1 base at V and 6 bases at J; junction bases unmatched: 11. DNA for the CDR3: TGTGCCAGCAGCTTAGTGATAGCGGGAGCTCCATTGGATACGCAGTATTTT. Amino acids: CASSLVIAGAPLDTQYF.

The chain carries TRBV24-1 and TRBJ2-1; 8 bases are a match to TRBD1. V was pared by 3 bases and J by 6 bases, with 9 bases of the junction left unmatched. The germline V gene encodes CDR1 KGHDR and CDR2 SFDVKD. This CDR3 is built from 16 residues. The DNA for the CDR3 is TGTGCCACCAGTGATCCAGGACAGGGCATCAGCAATGAGCAGTTCTTC. Translated: CATSDPGQGISNEQFF.

The chain combines TRBV30 with TRBJ2-2; 9 bases agree with TRBD2. J gave up 6 bases and V 4 bases, and 6 bases lay outside the gene matches. The CDR3 length is 14 residues. CDR1 and CDR2 (germline): GTSNPN, SVGIG (reference sequence). The CDR3 protein is CAWTSGMVSGELFF. CDR3 bases: TGTGCCTGGACTAGCGGGATGGTCTCCGGGGAGCTGTTTTTT.

A remark on this clonotype: At one end the junction does not follow the germline gene, possibly because of a read error. The V call is TRBV10-3, the J call TRBJ1-2; possible D gene TRBD1, 5 bases. Germline V gene sequence: CDR1 ENHRY, CDR2 SYGVKD. This CDR3 comprises 15 residues. In DNA form, the CDR3 reads TGTGCCATCAGTGAGTCTGGGGGATACAACTATGACTACACCTTC. Its protein product is CAISESGGYNYDYTF.

About this clonotype: Its ends do not fully match the called genes, so a read error is possible. This chain uses TRBV12-3 or TRBV12-4 with TRBJ2-3; tentatively, D is TRBD2 (6 bases). The CDR3 has 17 residues. CDR3 nucleotides: TGTGCCAGCAGTTTTGAAGGGCTAGCGAGACGCACAGGTACGCAGTATTTT. Translation: CASSFEGLARRTGTQYF.

This clonotype was counted once. This may arise from a read error, as a much more abundant clone is one base away. This chain connects TRBV28 to TRBJ1-2, with D maybe TRBD1 (5 bases). The germline CDR1 and CDR2 sequences are MDHEN and SYDVKM. Trimming stripped 8 bases from V and 8 bases from J, with 18 bases between. This CDR3 has 13 amino acids. The CDR3 DNA sequence: TGTGCCAGCGGTCCCCCGGGGGGTTGGGGCTACACCTTC. This sequence encodes CASGPPGGWGYTF.